The source of this T cell receptor beta chain is a study of blood T cell repertoires in COVID-19. The assay was immunoSEQ multiplex PCR, and TCRdb's table has in-frame clones only and misses some. The top ten clones hold under 3% of a sample with over 200,000 clones, around 90% of them seen once. Germline CDR1 and CDR2: MNHEY and SVGAGI. The CDR3 is 12 amino acids. Specimen: peripheral blood. The source of this sequence is a person in their late teens or twenties with COVID-19, enrolled during active disease. The J gene is TRBJ1-1, the V gene TRBV6-5; TRBD1 might be the D (6 bases). The chain's CDR3 is CGVWGRDTEAFF. In DNA form, the CDR3 reads TGTGGAGTATGGGGGCGAGACACTGAAGCTTTCTTT.